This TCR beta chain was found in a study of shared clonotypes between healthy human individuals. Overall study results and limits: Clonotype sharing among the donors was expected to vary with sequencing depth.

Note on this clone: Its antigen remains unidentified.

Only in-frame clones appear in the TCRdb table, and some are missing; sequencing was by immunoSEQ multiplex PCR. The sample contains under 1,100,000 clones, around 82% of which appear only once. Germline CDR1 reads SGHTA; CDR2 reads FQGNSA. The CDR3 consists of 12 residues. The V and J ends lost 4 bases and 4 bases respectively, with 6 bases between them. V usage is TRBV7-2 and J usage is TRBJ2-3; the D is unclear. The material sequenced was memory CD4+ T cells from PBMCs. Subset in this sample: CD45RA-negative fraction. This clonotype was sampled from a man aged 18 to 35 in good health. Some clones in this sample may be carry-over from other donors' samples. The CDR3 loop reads CASSYLADTQYF. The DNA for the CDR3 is TGTGCCAGCAGCTACTTGGCAGATACGCAGTATTTT.